This T cell receptor (beta chain) came from a study of T cell repertoires in cytomegalovirus infection (dated by TCRdb to about 2019). Background on the whole study: Peptide stimulations targeted recently identified HLA-C-restricted CMV epitopes, whose presentation resists viral immunomodulation, together with well-studied HLA-B-restricted epitopes. Donor HLA type was relevant to the analysis, because carriage of CMV infection together with the matching HLA type was indicated by public TCR beta signatures.

Sequencing used an Illumina HiSeq 1500. TCRdb reprocessing: public reads trimmed at Q25 with fastp, clones called with MiXCR, in-frame beta chains kept. Every entry covers one CDR3 protein and lists the most common genes and DNA from its rows. A total of about 340,000 distinct CDR3 sequences appear in this sample, just under 30% of them only once. The ten largest clones capture roughly 20% of the sample. Points the paper makes about the study in general: The ex vivo response was dominated by HLA-C-restricted CMV-specific TCR beta clonotypes, and the single most frequent clonotype in two of eight donors was supplied by these HLA-C-restricted clonotypes. In both this cohort and an independent cohort of some 370 donors, the cumulative frequency of public TCR beta family members distinguished carriers of CMV infection plus the relevant HLA type.

In this sample, this clonotype turned up many times. Its target antigen remains unknown. No per-base quality is available; no much larger clone lies one base away. Taken with the paper, the label for treatment or condition translates to: in vitro stimulation with specific CMV peptide epitopes to enrich CMV-specific T cells. V is pruned by 5 bases and J by 6 bases, leaving 9 bases of the junction without a gene match. From a lookup of the germline V gene, CDR1 and CDR2 are SGHVS and FQNEAQ. CDR3 length: 15 amino acids, cysteine to phenylalanine. The sequence is cut down to CDR3 DNA, 45 bases in frame from base 1.

Sequencing used cultured PBMCs, obtained from culture after CMV antigen stimulation. The receptor was derived from a human donor in good health (CMV status not recorded). Some clones in this sample may be carry-over from other donors' samples. This receptor chain uses TRBV7-8 and TRBJ2-1; TRBD2 lines up with 8 middle nucleotides. The DNA sequence is as follows: TGTGCCAGCAGCCTCTGGACTAGCAGCTTCAATGAGCAGTTCTTC. Its translation reads: CASSLWTSSFNEQFF.